These 31 T cell receptor beta chains were all obtained from the same sample, sequenced in a study of CD8 T cells in ankylosing spondylitis (dated by TCRdb to about 2017). Broader findings and caveats from the paper: A TCR beta motif of about 8 highly homologous amino acid variants appeared characteristic of blood from ankylosing spondylitis patients.

No antigens are known for them. The method was 5' RACE. Instrument on record: Illumina HiSeq 2500. TCRdb trimmed the raw reads at Q25, called clones with MiXCR and kept productive beta chains. Every distinct CDR3 protein forms one entry, paired with its most common genes and DNA. Here the sample has approximately 300,000 distinct CDR3 sequences; less than 9.5% occur a single time. The biggest ten clones account for more than 12% of the sample. Sample: blood, either unsorted or a sorted T cell fraction (not recorded which). Receptor source: a male donor with ankylosing spondylitis.

The CDR3: CASSLDGALEQYF. CDR3 nucleotides: TGTGCCAGCAGCTTAGACGGGGCCCTGGAGCAGTACTTC. The V gene is TRBV7-9, the J gene TRBJ2-7; D may match TRBD1 or TRBD2 (5 bases each). Germline CDR1 is SEHNR and CDR2 is FQNEAQ (reference sequence). The CDR3 is 13 amino acids. Between the trimmed V and J ends, which lost 1 base and 7 bases, there was a span of 11 bases.

This clonotype came up many times. This chain links TRBV7-9 with TRBJ2-7; weak D call: TRBD2 (6 bases). The CDR3 runs 15 residues. The V gene's germline CDR1 is SEHNR and CDR2 FQNEAQ (reference sequence). V lost 5 bases and J lost 7, with 21 bases in between. The CDR3 here is CASSMGLPPSQEQYF. The CDR3 nucleotides are TGTGCCAGCAGCATGGGACTGCCTCCTTCGCAAGAGCAGTACTTC. The full variable domain, with the rest looked up from reference TRBV7-9 and TRBJ2-7, is DTGVSQNPRHKITKRGQNVTFRCDPISEHNRLYWYRQTLGQGPEFLTYFQNEAQLEKSRLLSDRFSAERPKGSFSTLEIQRTEQGDSAMYLCASSMGLPPSQEQYFGPGTRLTVT.

This clonotype was observed a few times. The chain joins TRBV7-2 to TRBJ1-4; 9 bases are shared with TRBD1. The CDR3 runs 16 residues. V trimming: 3 bases; J trimming: 7 bases; junction bases outside the gene matches: 9. Germline V gene sequence: CDR1 SGHTA, CDR2 FQGNSA. CDR3 region: CASSLGTGRRVEKLFF. DNA of the CDR3: TGTGCCAGCAGCTTGGGGACAGGGAGGAGGGTTGAAAAACTGTTTTTT.

This clonotype appeared many times. The rearrangement uses TRBV7-2 and TRBJ2-1, with D unclear. The CDR3 contains 14 residues. The germline CDR1 and CDR2 sequences are SGHTA and FQGNSA. Deletions cut 1 base from V and 1 base from J, with 5 bases between. The CDR3: CASSLETSYNEQFF. The CDR3 DNA reads TGTGCCAGCAGCTTAGAGACGTCCTACAATGAGCAGTTCTTC.

The chain employs TRBV12-3 or TRBV12-4 and TRBJ2-6; the D gene is possibly TRBD1 (6 bases). The CDR3 is 17 amino acids. Trimming took 5 bases from V and 3 from J, leaving 17 bases between them. This CDR3 is CASSPGVGSVGANVLTF. In nucleotides, the CDR3 is TGTGCCAGCAGTCCAGGGGTTGGTAGCGTTGGGGCCAACGTCCTGACTTTC.

The chain couples TRBV12-3 or TRBV12-4 to TRBJ2-5; no clear D gene. The CDR3 is made up of 12 amino acids. V lost 3 bases and J lost 5, with 7 bases in between. The CDR3, as DNA: TGTGCCAGCAGTTTGCTCGTGGAGACCCAGTACTTC. Protein sequence: CASSLLVETQYF.

As for this clonotype: Possible read error: a much larger clone is one base away. The conserved phenylalanine or tryptophan normally closing the CDR3 is absent here, so this likely arose from a read error. J is TRBJ1-1 and V is TRBV5-4; a possible D gene is TRBD1 (5 bases). Per germline, CDR1 SGHNT and CDR2 YYREEE (reference sequence). V lost 2 bases, J lost 5 bases, and 19 bases lay in between. This CDR3 contains 16 residues. CDR3 sequence (DNA): TGTGCCAGCAGCTTAAGCCCCGGGCAGGGTCGGACTGAAGCTTTCTCT. It specifies CASSLSPGQGRTEAFS.

This clonotype was seen many times. The chain carries TRBV29-1 and TRBJ2-5; D not resolved. Germline-derived CDR1 and CDR2 are SQVTM and ANQGSEA. V dropped 3 bases and J dropped 3 bases, with 8 bases sitting between them. The CDR3 sequence is 12 residues long. The DNA for the CDR3 is TGCAGCGTTGACAGCCACGAAGAGACCCAGTACTTC. Its protein product is CSVDSHEETQYF.

The chain couples TRBV12-3 or TRBV12-4 to TRBJ1-1; D gene uncertain. Trimming cost V 1 base and J 6 bases, with 9 bases left between them. This CDR3 comprises 13 residues. CDR3: CASSLGNLAEAFF. In DNA, the CDR3 is TGTGCCAGCAGTTTAGGGAATCTAGCTGAAGCTTTCTTT.

A few counts support this clonotype. The genes are TRBV7-2 and TRBJ2-7, with D unresolved. V shed 1 base and J shed 6 bases, with 10 bases lying between them. The germline CDR1 and CDR2 sequences are SGHTA and FQGNSA. The CDR3 totals 13 residues. In nucleotides, the CDR3 is TGTGCCAGCAGCTTAGTATTTTCGGGCGAGCAGTACTTC. Protein product: CASSLVFSGEQYF. Looking up the rest from reference TRBV7-2 and TRBJ2-7 gives the full variable domain: GAGVSQSPSNKVTEKGKDVELRCDPISGHTALYWYRQSLGQGLEFLIYFQGNSAPDKSGLPSDRFSAERTGGSVSTLTIQRTQQEDSAVYLCASSLVFSGEQYFGPGTRLTVT.

This clonotype was seen repeatedly, ten times or more. This rearrangement joins TRBV5-1 to TRBJ2-2; 7 nucleotides agree with TRBD1. The V gene's germline CDR1 is SGHRS and CDR2 YFSETQ. J gave up 4 bases and V 4 bases, and 1 base lay outside the gene matches. The CDR3 is 13 residues long. CDR3 nucleotide sequence: TGCGCCAGCAGCCCAGGGGGCACCGGGGAGCTGTTTTTT. This sequence encodes CASSPGGTGELFF.

This clonotype was observed a handful of times. This chain connects TRBV9 to TRBJ1-6; D uncertain. The ends were cut back, 2 bases at V and 4 bases at J, with 7 bases in the middle. The CDR3 spans 14 residues. CDR1 is SGDLS and CDR2 is YYNGEE in the germline V gene. The CDR3 loop reads CASSVEGYNSPLHF. The CDR3 DNA sequence: TGTGCCAGCAGCGTCGAGGGATATAATTCACCCCTCCACTTT. Together with reference TRBV9 and TRBJ1-6, the CDR3 gives the full variable domain: DSGVTQTPKHLITATGQRVTLRCSPRSGDLSVYWYQQSLDQGLQFLIQYYNGEERAKGNILERFSAQQFPDLHSELNLSSLELGDSALYFCASSVEGYNSPLHFGNGTRLTVT.

This clonotype appeared a few times. The chain has TRBV2 and TRBJ2-7; D may be TRBD1 or TRBD2 (6 bases each). This CDR3 comprises 15 residues. Trimming removed 1 base at V and 2 bases at J, with 12 bases between. CDR1 SNHLY and CDR2 FYNNEI come from the germline V gene. The CDR3 sequence: CASSEEGGGAYEQYF. CDR3 nucleotides: TGTGCCAGCAGTGAAGAGGGGGGCGGTGCCTACGAGCAGTACTTC.

This clonotype has a handful of counts. The chain carries TRBV7-2 and TRBJ2-7; D call uncertain. Germline CDR1 SGHTA, CDR2 FQGNSA. V was trimmed by 1 base and J by 1 base, leaving 8 bases between them. This CDR3 is 14 amino acids long. The CDR3 region is CASSLVPESYEQYF. The CDR3 nucleotides are TGTGCCAGCAGCTTAGTCCCCGAGTCCTACGAGCAGTACTTC.

This clonotype was counted at least ten times. The chain combines TRBV29-1 with TRBJ2-7; D is possibly TRBD1 (6 bases). The CDR3 is made up of 12 amino acids. Germline V gene sequence: CDR1 SQVTM, CDR2 ANQGSEA. The ends were cut back, 7 bases at V and 5 bases at J, with 15 bases in the middle. The DNA for the CDR3 is TGCAGCGGGGGACAAGGTATCCACGAGCAGTACTTC. As protein: CSGGQGIHEQYF.

The V and J genes are TRBV18 and TRBJ1-5; 7 bases match TRBD1. This CDR3 has 14 residues. Germline V gives CDR1 KGHSH, CDR2 LQKENI. J was trimmed by 3 bases and V by 5 bases; bases with no gene match: 4. The CDR3 coding sequence is TGTGCCAGCTCAGAGACAGGGAACAATCAGCCCCAGCATTTT. Protein sequence: CASSETGNNQPQHF.

This clonotype showed up just a few times. The CDR3 here is CSARDPSGGTEAFF. DNA of the CDR3: TGCAGTGCTAGAGATCCCAGCGGGGGCACTGAAGCTTTCTTT. V is TRBV20-1 and J is TRBJ1-1, with a weak D call TRBD1 (5 bases). Trimming left V 0 bases short and J 4 bases short, with 12 bases between. The CDR3 totals 14 residues. Germline-derived CDR1 and CDR2 are DFQATT and SNEGSKA (reference sequence).

The sample holds many counts of this clonotype. The rearrangement links TRBV20-1 to TRBJ2-1; the match to TRBD2 covers 13 bases. V shed 2 bases and J 8 bases; nucleotides not matched to a gene: 9. Germline loops: CDR1 DFQATT, CDR2 SNEGSKA (reference sequence). The CDR3 extends over 16 amino acids. The CDR3 nucleotides read TGCAGTGCTAGATCCCCGACTAGCGGGAGGTTCGATGAGCAGTTCTTC. It is translated as CSARSPTSGRFDEQFF.

Ten or more counts support this clonotype. V is TRBV9 and J is TRBJ1-4; a weak D match, TRBD1 (5 bases). CDR1 is SGDLS and CDR2 is YYNGEE in the germline V gene. CDR3 length: 17 amino acids. Trimming removed 0 bases from V and 8 bases from J, with 20 bases in between. DNA for the CDR3: TGTGCCAGCAGCGTAGCTGCCCGTCTGGGGGGGAAGGAAAAACTGTTTTTT. Amino acids: CASSVAARLGGKEKLFF. The full variable domain, its missing parts supplied by reference TRBV9 and TRBJ1-4, is DSGVTQTPKHLITATGQRVTLRCSPRSGDLSVYWYQQSLDQGLQFLIQYYNGEERAKGNILERFSAQQFPDLHSELNLSSLELGDSALYFCASSVAARLGGKEKLFFGSGTQLSVL.

Here the CDR3 reads CASSLTGTGSSEQYF. The CDR3 DNA sequence: TGTGCCAGCAGCTTAACCGGGACAGGGTCAAGCGAGCAGTACTTC. The chain has TRBV11-2 and TRBJ2-7; 9 nucleotides agree with TRBD1. V lost 2 bases, J lost 6 bases, and 8 bases stayed unmatched. This CDR3 has 15 residues. Germline CDR1 is SGHAT and CDR2 is FQNNGV.

This sequence joins TRBV24-1 and TRBJ2-2, with TRBD1 matching over 10 bases. The CDR3 contains 14 residues. The trim removed 5 bases at V and 5 bases at J, leaving 1 base unmatched. The germline V gene encodes CDR1 KGHDR and CDR2 SFDVKD. This CDR3 is CATSGTGGTGELFF. The CDR3 DNA reads TGTGCCACCAGTGGGACAGGGGGTACCGGGGAGCTGTTTTTT.

This clonotype was counted a few times. The CDR3 nucleotides are TGTGCCAGCAGTTTAACGGGACAGGGGGCCTACAATGAGCAGTTCTTC. Its protein is CASSLTGQGAYNEQFF. The V and J genes are TRBV28 and TRBJ2-1, with 11 bases that match TRBD1. Per the germline V gene, CDR1 is MDHEN and CDR2 is SYDVKM. This CDR3 is built from 16 residues. V lost 2 bases, J lost 2 bases, and 2 bases stayed unmatched.

This clonotype was counted only a few times. V is TRBV27 and J is TRBJ2-5; D is undetermined. The CDR3 has 11 amino acids. The germline gives CDR1 MNHEY, CDR2 SMNVEV (reference sequence). The V end was cut by 10 bases, the J end by 5 bases, with 11 bases between. The CDR3: CAIRYGETQYF. Here the CDR3 DNA reads TGTGCCATCCGGTACGGGGAGACCCAGTACTTC.

This chain links TRBV7-3 with TRBJ2-5; TRBD2 aligns across 11 bases. CDR1 and CDR2 from the germline V gene are SGHTA and FQGTGA. V lost 5 bases to trimming and J lost 1 base; unmatched junction nucleotides: 6. This CDR3 contains 16 residues. The CDR3 sequence is CASSPGGTSGQETQYF. The CDR3 region has the DNA TGTGCCAGCAGCCCCGGTGGGACTAGCGGCCAAGAGACCCAGTACTTC.

This clonotype was detected many times. The genes are TRBV20-1 and TRBJ2-7; 9 bases match TRBD1. Germline V gene sequence: CDR1 DFQATT, CDR2 SNEGSKA (reference sequence). The CDR3 loop spans 14 amino acids. J gave up 5 bases and V 3 bases, and 8 bases lay outside the gene matches. CDR3 loop: CSASLPGQGNEQYF. CDR3 nucleotides: TGCAGTGCTAGTCTACCGGGACAGGGTAACGAGCAGTACTTC.

In its sample, this clonotype was seen many times. The chain employs TRBV5-1 and TRBJ2-5; tentatively, D is TRBD1 or TRBD2 (6 bases each). The CDR3 extends over 14 amino acids. CDR1 and CDR2 from the germline V gene are SGHRS and YFSETQ. V was trimmed by 1 base and J by 5 bases, leaving 12 bases between them. The CDR3 nucleotides are TGCGCCAGCAGCTTGTCAGGGGCGGGGGAGACCCAGTACTTC. Translation: CASSLSGAGETQYF.

Ten or more counts support this clonotype. The chain combines TRBV6-5 with TRBJ2-5; tentatively, D is TRBD2 (6 bases). Germline values: CDR1 MNHEY, CDR2 SVGAGI. The V gene lost 6 bases and the J gene lost 5 bases, with 7 bases spanning the gap. The CDR3 consists of 11 residues. The CDR3 sequence is CASRRGETQYF. The CDR3 nucleotides are TGTGCCAGCAGACGGGGGGAGACCCAGTACTTC.

The rearrangement links TRBV28 to TRBJ2-5; tentatively, D is TRBD1 or TRBD2 (5 bases each). The CDR3 consists of 13 residues. CDR1 and CDR2 from the germline V gene are MDHEN and SYDVKM. Trimming shortened V by 7 bases and J by 6 bases, and 15 bases separated the two germline ends. The CDR3 DNA is TGTGCCAGCACCCCCGGGGCAGCGAAGACCCAGTACTTC. Translating it yields CASTPGAAKTQYF.

This clonotype appeared many times. The chain recombines TRBV7-2 with TRBJ2-7, with D unresolved. With 1 base removed from V and 5 bases from J, the gap between germline ends came to 12 bases. The CDR3 contains 14 residues. From germline, CDR1 is SGHTA and CDR2 FQGNSA. CDR3 amino acids: CASSLGVSTHEQYF. The CDR3 nucleotides read TGTGCCAGCAGCTTAGGAGTATCTACCCACGAGCAGTACTTC. The full variable domain, in which reference TRBV7-2 and TRBJ2-7 provide the parts outside the CDR3, is GAGVSQSPSNKVTEKGKDVELRCDPISGHTALYWYRQSLGQGLEFLIYFQGNSAPDKSGLPSDRFSAERTGGSVSTLTIQRTQQEDSAVYLCASSLGVSTHEQYFGPGTRLTVT.

V is TRBV28 and J is TRBJ1-4; no definite D call. Germline values: CDR1 MDHEN, CDR2 SYDVKM. The CDR3 totals 14 residues. Trimming left V 0 bases short and J 5 bases short, with 7 bases between. The CDR3 DNA is TGTGCCAGCAGTTTATGGAGTCAGAATGAAAAACTGTTTTTT. Translated: CASSLWSQNEKLFF. The variable domain in full, completed from reference TRBV28 and TRBJ1-4, reads DVKVTQSSRYLVKRTGEKVFLECVQDMDHENMFWYRQDPGLGLRLIYFSYDVKMKEKGDIPEGYSVSREKKERFSLILESASTNQTSMYLCASSLWSQNEKLFFGSGTQLSVL.

In its sample, this clonotype was seen a few times. The gene calls are TRBV20-1 and TRBJ2-7, with 11 bases that match TRBD2. This CDR3 spans 13 amino acids. Germline CDR1 DFQATT, CDR2 SNEGSKA (reference sequence). V lost 6 bases, J lost 5 bases, and 6 bases stayed unmatched. In DNA, the CDR3 is TGCAGTGCCCAAGTAGCGGGGGGGCACGAGCAGTACTTC. The encoded protein is CSAQVAGGHEQYF.